The next 8 T cell receptor beta chains were all read from a single sample in a study of T cell repertoires in cytomegalovirus infection. From the reads, TCRdb called clonotypes with MiXCR, one entry per CDR3 protein. This table has 170,000 or so distinct CDR3 sequences, about a sixth appearing once. Sequenced material: CD8+ T cells from PBMCs. These TCRs come from a human donor in good health (CMV status not recorded). Some clones in this sample may be carry-over from other donors' samples.

The chain joins TRBV7-9 to TRBJ1-6; D not resolved. The V and J ends lost 3 bases and 7 bases respectively, with 16 bases between them. CDR3 length: 16 residues. Germline CDR1 and CDR2: SEHNR and FQNEAQ (reference sequence). The CDR3 region has the DNA TGTGCCAGCAGCTTTTCCATTCCAGAAAGGAATTCACCCCTCCACTTT. It codes for CASSFSIPERNSPLHF.

V usage is TRBV25-1 and J usage is TRBJ1-1; 7 nucleotides align to TRBD1. Germline-derived CDR1 and CDR2 are MGHDK and SYGVNS. This CDR3 comprises 14 residues. Trimming took 1 base from V and 5 from J; bases not matched to a gene: 4. CDR3 coding DNA: TGTGCCAGCAGTGAATGGGACAGCGGAACTGAAGCTTTCTTT. It specifies CASSEWDSGTEAFF.

The sample holds a few counts of this clonotype. The V call is TRBV6-6, the J call TRBJ2-5; 8 nucleotides align to TRBD1. Trimming at V came to 2 bases and at J to 1 base, leaving 0 bases not matched to a gene. This CDR3 has 14 amino acids. Looked up from germline, CDR1 is MNHNY and CDR2 is SVGAGI (reference sequence). In nucleotides, the CDR3 is TGTGCCAGCAGTTACGACAGGGGCCAAGAGACCCAGTACTTC. Residues: CASSYDRGQETQYF.

This clonotype showed up just a few times. One end of the junction fails to match germline, which may point to a read error. J is TRBJ1-5 and V is TRBV5-1, with a tentative D call TRBD1 (5 bases). This CDR3 is 14 amino acids long. CDR1 and CDR2 from the germline V gene are SGHRS and YFSETQ. The CDR3 DNA follows: TGTGCCAGCAGCCCGGGCCCAGGGAATCAGCCCCAGCATTTT. As protein: CASSPGPGNQPQHF.

CDR3 sequence: CATSRVGTQEIYSNQPQHF. The CDR3, as DNA: TGTGCCACCAGCAGAGTAGGTACTCAGGAGATCTATAGCAATCAGCCCCAGCATTTT. The chain employs TRBV15 and TRBJ1-5; no clear D gene. The CDR3 runs to 19 residues. The V and J ends lost 1 base and 0 bases respectively, with 19 bases between them. Germline V gives CDR1 LNHNV, CDR2 YYDKDF (reference sequence).

This clonotype came up a few times. The V gene is TRBV7-8, the J gene TRBJ1-5; D is ambiguous. CDR3 size: 15 residues. Looked up from germline, CDR1 is SGHVS and CDR2 is FQNEAQ. The V gene lost 1 base and the J gene lost 0 bases, with 7 bases spanning the gap. Here the CDR3 DNA reads TGTGCCAGCAGCTTAGAAGACTCTAGCAATCAGCCCCAGCATTTT. Its translation is CASSLEDSSNQPQHF.

The chain is built from TRBV6-5 and TRBJ1-5; TRBD1 agrees at 10 bases. Germline CDR1 reads MNHEY; CDR2 reads SVGAGI. The V and J ends lost 5 bases and 5 bases, in that order; junction bases with no gene match: 6. The CDR3 is 15 residues long. The CDR3 DNA follows: TGTGCCAGCAGTCCCCGGGACAGGGGTTATCAGCCCCAGCATTTT. It is translated as CASSPRDRGYQPQHF.

This clonotype was seen a handful of times. The chain joins TRBV12-3 or TRBV12-4 to TRBJ1-5; a possible D gene is TRBD1 (5 bases). V lost 6 bases and J lost 5, with 14 bases in between. This CDR3 has 14 amino acids. CDR3 coding DNA: TGTGCCAGCAGCGATCCGGGACCCTATCAGCCCCAGCATTTT. It is translated as CASSDPGPYQPQHF.